The next 13 T cell receptor beta chains were all read from a single sample in a study of blood T cell repertoires in COVID-19. The table came from immunoSEQ multiplex PCR; TCRdb's copy has only in-frame clones and leaves some out. The repertoire consists of more than 95,000 clones, with roughly 82% occurring once and the leading ten covering around a sixth. The sequenced material came from peripheral blood. The receptors shown here come from an elderly man with acute or convalescent COVID-19.

The rearrangement uses TRBV4-3 and TRBJ1-6, with D possibly TRBD1 on 5 matching bases. CDR1 is LGHNA, CDR2 YSLEER, per germline. This CDR3 is 15 amino acids long. The ends were cut back, 1 base at V and 7 bases at J, with 11 bases in the middle. The CDR3 sequence is CASSQVGEGNSPLHF. The CDR3 bases are TGCGCCAGCAGCCAAGTTGGGGAGGGGAATTCACCCCTCCACTTT.

CDR3: CASSFGRGTYEQYF. The CDR3 nucleotides are TGTGCCAGCAGTTTCGGGCGGGGAACCTACGAGCAGTACTTC. V gene TRBV27 combines with J gene TRBJ2-7; a possible D gene is TRBD2 (6 bases). The CDR3 runs 14 residues. Germline V gene data show CDR1 as MNHEY and CDR2 as SMNVEV (reference sequence). Trimming cost V 3 bases and J 2 bases, with 11 bases left between them.

This chain joins TRBV19 and TRBJ1-1; D not certain. The CDR3 is 13 amino acids. Germline assignment: CDR1 LNHDA and CDR2 SQIVND (reference sequence). Trimming removed 8 bases from V and 1 base from J, with 11 bases in between. CDR3 nucleotide sequence: TGTGCCAGTGCCCGGCGGGAGAACACTGAAGCTTTCTTT. Protein: CASARRENTEAFF.

The chain carries TRBV19 and TRBJ2-1; tentatively, D is TRBD2 (7 bases). Trimming pared 3 bases from V and 4 bases from J, leaving 19 bases between. Germline V gives CDR1 LNHDA, CDR2 SQIVND (reference sequence). The CDR3 sequence is 17 residues long. CDR3 amino acids: CASSIDFGGGAYNEQFF. DNA of the CDR3: TGTGCCAGTAGTATTGACTTCGGCGGGGGCGCGTACAATGAGCAGTTCTTC.

V and J are TRBV28 and TRBJ2-7; tentatively, D is TRBD2 (6 bases). CDR1 MDHEN and CDR2 SYDVKM come from the germline V gene. V shed 6 bases and J shed 2 bases, with 17 bases lying between them. This CDR3 has 15 amino acids. CDR3 DNA sequence: TGTGCCAGCAGCAGTTCGGGGGTAAGGCCCTACGAGCAGTACTTC. Amino acids: CASSSSGVRPYEQYF.

This chain joins TRBV5-6 and TRBJ1-2, with 7 bases matching TRBD1. The CDR3 consists of 15 residues. Germline CDR1 and CDR2: SGHDT and YYEEEE. The V gene end was trimmed by 1 base and the J gene end by 8 bases; junction bases not matched to a gene: 11. Here the CDR3 reads CASSLRAGGFIGYTF. The DNA of the CDR3 is TGTGCCAGCAGCTTGAGGGCAGGGGGTTTCATCGGCTACACCTTC. The full variable domain, rest sourced from reference TRBV5-6 and TRBJ1-2, is DAGVTQSPTHLIKTRGQQVTLRCSPKSGHDTVSWYQQALGQGPQFIFQYYEEEERQRGNFPDRFSGHQFPNYSSELNVNALLLGDSALYLCASSLRAGGFIGYTFGSGTRLTVV.

The CDR3 nucleotides are TGCGCCAGCAGCCAATGGACAGGGGGCTTCCGAAATGAAGCTTTCTTT. Its translation is CASSQWTGGFRNEAFF. V gene TRBV5-1 combines with J gene TRBJ1-1; 11 nucleotides agree with TRBD1. Germline trimming cut 4 bases from V and 7 bases from J; bases unmatched to any gene: 12. The germline gives CDR1 SGHRS, CDR2 YFSETQ. The CDR3 totals 16 residues.

The J gene is TRBJ2-4, the V gene TRBV7-9, with D maybe TRBD2 (6 bases). The CDR3 runs 14 residues. Germline CDR1 reads SEHNR; CDR2 reads FQNEAQ (reference sequence). V was shortened by 2 bases and J by 5 bases, with 10 bases between the two germline ends. CDR3 DNA: TGTGCCAGCAGCTTAAGAGGGACTCAAAACATTCAGTACTTC. It specifies CASSLRGTQNIQYF.

The V gene is TRBV11-3, the J gene TRBJ2-3; D is possibly TRBD2 (6 bases). Germline V gene lookup returns CDR1 SGHNT and CDR2 YENEEA. With 9 bases removed from V and 1 base from J, the gap between germline ends came to 8 bases. The CDR3 is 12 amino acids. The DNA for the CDR3 is TGTGCCAGTTCGGGAGGCACAGATACGCAGTATTTT. It translates to CASSGGTDTQYF.

This clone has more than one count but fewer than ten. V usage is TRBV9 and J usage is TRBJ2-1; D is possibly TRBD2 (6 bases). Germline V lookup: CDR1 SGDLS, CDR2 YYNGEE. This CDR3 spans 15 amino acids. Trimming cost V 0 bases and J 9 bases, with 16 bases left between them. The CDR3 loop is CASSVATGGISEQFF. As DNA, the CDR3 is TGTGCCAGCAGCGTAGCCACAGGAGGGATCAGTGAGCAGTTCTTC.

The J gene is TRBJ1-3, the V gene TRBV30, with TRBD1 matching over 9 bases. The V gene's germline CDR1 is GTSNPN and CDR2 SVGIG (reference sequence). V shed 2 bases and J 0 bases; nucleotides not matched to a gene: 5. The CDR3 totals 16 residues. CDR3 DNA sequence: TGTGCCTGGAGTACCGGGACAGGGACCTCTGGAAACACCATATATTTT. Its protein is CAWSTGTGTSGNTIYF.

The gene calls are TRBV19 and TRBJ1-1; 8 bases fit TRBD1. Germline V CDR1 and CDR2: LNHDA, SQIVND (reference sequence). CDR3 length: 14 amino acids. Trimming took 11 bases from V and 1 from J; bases not matched to a gene: 9. CDR3 nucleotide sequence: TGTGCCGCAAGAAGGACAGGGACGAACACTGAAGCTTTCTTT. It is translated as CAARRTGTNTEAFF.

The chain employs TRBV30 and TRBJ2-1; weak D call: TRBD2 (5 bases). The ends were cut back, 2 bases at V and 14 bases at J, with 16 bases in the middle. Germline V gene data show CDR1 as GTSNPN and CDR2 as SVGIG (reference sequence). The CDR3 contains 12 residues. CDR3 region: CAWSPGTAEKFF. CDR3 DNA: TGTGCCTGGAGTCCGGGCACAGCGGAGAAGTTCTTC. Filled out from reference TRBV30 and TRBJ2-1, the complete variable domain reads SQTIHQWPATLVQPVGSPLSLECTVEGTSNPNLYWYRQAAGRGLQLLFYSVGIGQISSEVPQNLSASRPQDRQFILSSKKLLLSDSGFYLCAWSPGTAEKFFGPGTRLTVL.